This T cell receptor beta chain is drawn from a study of T cells in Graves' hyperthyroidism and ophthalmopathy. There were TCR beta CDR3 regions amplified from RNA transcripts. The HTBI primer set drove a first-round RT-PCR of the TCR CDR3. TCRdb re-derived calls from the multiplex PCR reads in MiXCR, one entry per CDR3 protein. The data show 380,000 or so distinct CDR3 sequences, approximately 15% seen once. This clonotype was found a few times. V lost 10 bases and J lost 5, with 18 bases in between. Germline CDR1 is LNHDA and CDR2 is SQIVND (reference sequence). This CDR3 has 14 amino acids. The chain is built from TRBV19 and TRBJ2-1; D is perhaps TRBD1 (6 bases). The TCR sequence derives from a woman in her 30s with Graves' hyperthyroidism. Sequenced input: blood. CDR3 sequence: CATESGTRNNEQFF. The CDR3 DNA reads TGTGCCACCGAATCCGGGACACGAAACAATGAGCAGTTCTTC.